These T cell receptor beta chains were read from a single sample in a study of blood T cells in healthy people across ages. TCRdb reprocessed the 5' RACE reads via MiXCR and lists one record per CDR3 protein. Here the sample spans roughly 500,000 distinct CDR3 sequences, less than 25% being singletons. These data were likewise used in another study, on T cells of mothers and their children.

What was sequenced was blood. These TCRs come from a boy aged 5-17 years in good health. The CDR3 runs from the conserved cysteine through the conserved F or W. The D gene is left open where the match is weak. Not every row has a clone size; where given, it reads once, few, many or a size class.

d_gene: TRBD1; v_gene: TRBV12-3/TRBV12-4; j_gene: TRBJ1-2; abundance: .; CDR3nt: TGTGCCAGCAGTTTGGCCGGGACAGGGGGCAACTATGGCTACACCTTC; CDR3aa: CASSLAGTGGNYGYTF
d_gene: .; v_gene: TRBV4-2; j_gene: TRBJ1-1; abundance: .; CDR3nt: TGTGTCAGCAGCCAAGGCCGGGCTGAAGCTTTCTTT; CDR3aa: CVSSQGRAEAFF
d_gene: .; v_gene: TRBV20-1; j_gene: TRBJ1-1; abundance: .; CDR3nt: TGCAGTGCCGAGGAATTCCCTGAAGCTTTCTTT; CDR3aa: CSAEEFPEAFF
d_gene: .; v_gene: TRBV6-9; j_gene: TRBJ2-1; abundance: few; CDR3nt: TGTGCCAGCAGTTGGGTTCCCAGCGGTGAATACAATGAGCAGTTCTTC; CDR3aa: CASSWVPSGEYNEQFF
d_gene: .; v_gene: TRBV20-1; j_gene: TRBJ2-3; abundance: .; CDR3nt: TGCAGTGCTAGACGGCTAGCAGCAGGCACAGATACGCAGTATTTT; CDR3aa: CSARRLAAGTDTQYF
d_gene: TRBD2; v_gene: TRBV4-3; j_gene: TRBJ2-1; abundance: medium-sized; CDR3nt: TGCGCCAGCAGCCAAGACCGCGGGAGGGCCTGGGATGAGCAGTTCTTC; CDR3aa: CASSQDRGRAWDEQFF
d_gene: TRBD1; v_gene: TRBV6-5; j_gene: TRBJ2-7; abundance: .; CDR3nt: TGTGCCAGCCGACCCGGGACAGGGATCTACGAGCAGTACTTC; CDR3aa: CASRPGTGIYEQYF
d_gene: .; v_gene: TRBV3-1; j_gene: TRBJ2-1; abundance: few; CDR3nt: TGTGCCAGCAGCCAAGGGAGGGCGGTCTCCAATGAGCAGTTCTTC; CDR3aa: CASSQGRAVSNEQFF
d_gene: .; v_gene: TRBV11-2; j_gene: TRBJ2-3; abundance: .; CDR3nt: TGTGCCAGCAGCTTAGATCCGGGGATCACGGGAGATACGCAGTATTTT; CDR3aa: CASSLDPGITGDTQYF
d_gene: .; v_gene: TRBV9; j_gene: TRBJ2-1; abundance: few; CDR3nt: TGTGCCAGCAGCGTAGGCTCAGGACTACTCATAAATGAGCAGTTCTTC; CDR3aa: CASSVGSGLLINEQFF
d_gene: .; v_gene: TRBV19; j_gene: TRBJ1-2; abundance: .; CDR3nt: TGTGCCAGTAGTTGGAGCCCGGACTATGGCTACACCTTC; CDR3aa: CASSWSPDYGYTF
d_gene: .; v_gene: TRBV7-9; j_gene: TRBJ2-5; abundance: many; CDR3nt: TGTGCCAGCAGTTCGGGACCGCAAGAGACCCAGTACTTC; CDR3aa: CASSSGPQETQYF
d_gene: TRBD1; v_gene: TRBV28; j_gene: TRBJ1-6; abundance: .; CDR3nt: TGTGCCAGCAGAACCGGGACAGGAGCTACCTACGGAAATAATTCACCCCTCCACTTT; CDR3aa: CASRTGTGATYGNNSPLHF
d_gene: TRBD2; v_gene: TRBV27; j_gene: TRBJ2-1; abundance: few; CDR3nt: TGTGCCAGCAGTTTAGGAGCGGGGGGTAAGGATGAGCAGTTCTTC; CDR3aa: CASSLGAGGKDEQFF
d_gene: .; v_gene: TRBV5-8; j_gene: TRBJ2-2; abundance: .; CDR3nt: TGTGCCAGCAGGATTGACTTGAACACCGGGGAGCTGTTTTTT; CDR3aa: CASRIDLNTGELFF
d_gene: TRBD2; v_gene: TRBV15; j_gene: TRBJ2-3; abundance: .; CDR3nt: TGTGCCACCAGCAGAGCAGCGGGAGGAGGTACAGATACGCAGTATTTT; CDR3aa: CATSRAAGGGTDTQYF
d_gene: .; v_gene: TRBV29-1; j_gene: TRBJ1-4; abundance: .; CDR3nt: TGCAGCGTTGATCGGGCCCCCCAATATGCAACTAATGAAAAACTGTTTTTT; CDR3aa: CSVDRAPQYATNEKLFF
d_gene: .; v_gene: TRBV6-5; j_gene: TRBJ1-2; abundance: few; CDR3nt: TGTGCCAGCAGTTACTCGAGGCGGACCGATAACTATGGCTACACCTTC; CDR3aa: CASSYSRRTDNYGYTF
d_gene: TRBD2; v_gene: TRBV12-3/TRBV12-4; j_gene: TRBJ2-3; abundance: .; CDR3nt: TGTGCCAGCAGTTCCATTCCACTCCCTAGCGGCGGTTCAGATACGCAGTATTTT; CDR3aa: CASSSIPLPSGGSDTQYF
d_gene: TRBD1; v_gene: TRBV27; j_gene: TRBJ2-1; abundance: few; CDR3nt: TGTGCCAGCAGTCCATCGGGACAGGGCTACAATGAGCAGTTCTTC; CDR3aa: CASSPSGQGYNEQFF
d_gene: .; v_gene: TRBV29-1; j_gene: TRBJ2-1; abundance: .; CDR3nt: TGCAGCGTCGCCGGGACATCGAGCTCCTACAATGAGCAGTTCTTC; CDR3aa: CSVAGTSSSYNEQFF
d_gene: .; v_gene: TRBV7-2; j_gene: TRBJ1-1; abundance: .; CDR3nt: TGTGCCAGCAGCTTATTCCCCGGAGGACAGCCAACGAACACTGAAGCTTTCTTT; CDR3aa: CASSLFPGGQPTNTEAFF
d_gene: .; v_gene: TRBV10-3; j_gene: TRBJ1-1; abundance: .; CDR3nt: TGTGCCATCAGTGAGCGGGGGGTTGAAGCTTTCTTT; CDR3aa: CAISERGVEAFF
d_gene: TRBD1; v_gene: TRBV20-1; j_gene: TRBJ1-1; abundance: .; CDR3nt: TGCAGTGCTAAGGGAGGGGGCCCGAACACTGAAGCTCTCTTT; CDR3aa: CSAKGGGPNTEALF
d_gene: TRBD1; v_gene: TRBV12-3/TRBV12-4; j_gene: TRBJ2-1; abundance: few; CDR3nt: TGTGCCAGCAGTTTATGGGACAGGGGAGCCAATGAGCAGTTCTTC; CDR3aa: CASSLWDRGANEQFF
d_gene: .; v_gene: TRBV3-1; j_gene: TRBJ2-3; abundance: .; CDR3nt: TGTGCCAGCAGCTCCAGCAGCCTCGGCACAGATACGCAGTATTTT; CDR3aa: CASSSSSLGTDTQYF
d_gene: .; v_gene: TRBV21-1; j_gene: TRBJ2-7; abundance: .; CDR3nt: TGTGCCAGCAGCAAAGACTTAGCGGGAGGGTCCTACGAGCAGTACTTC; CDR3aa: CASSKDLAGGSYEQYF
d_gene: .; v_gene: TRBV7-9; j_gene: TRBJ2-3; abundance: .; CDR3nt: TGTGCCAGCAGCCTCCCAACTATAGATACGCAGTATTTT; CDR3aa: CASSLPTIDTQYF
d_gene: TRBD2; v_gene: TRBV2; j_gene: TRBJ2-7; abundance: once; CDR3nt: TGTGCCAGCAGTGAACAGGGCGGGAGGGCCTACGAGCAGTACTTC; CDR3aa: CASSEQGGRAYEQYF
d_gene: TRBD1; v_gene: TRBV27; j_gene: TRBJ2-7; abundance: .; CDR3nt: TGTGCCAGCAGGACAGGGGGTGGCGAGCAGTACTTC; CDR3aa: CASRTGGGEQYF
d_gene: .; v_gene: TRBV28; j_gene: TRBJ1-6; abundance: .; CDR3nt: TGTGCCAGCAGCATCTTACGGGACGGTCCCTCGTCCCTCCACTTT; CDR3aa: CASSILRDGPSSLHF
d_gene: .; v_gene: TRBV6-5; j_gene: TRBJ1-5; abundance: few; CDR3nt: TGTGCCAGCAGTTACTCCGGGTCCGGCAATCAGCCCCAGCATTTT; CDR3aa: CASSYSGSGNQPQHF
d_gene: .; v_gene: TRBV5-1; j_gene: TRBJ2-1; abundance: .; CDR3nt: TGCGCCAGCAGCTCCAGAGGTGAGCAGTTCTTC; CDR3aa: CASSSRGEQFF
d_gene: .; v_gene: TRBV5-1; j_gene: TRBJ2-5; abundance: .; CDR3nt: TGCGCCAGCAGCTTGGCTACAGGGCCTCAAGAGACCCAGTACTTC; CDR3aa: CASSLATGPQETQYF
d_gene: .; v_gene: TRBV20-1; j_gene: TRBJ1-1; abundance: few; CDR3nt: TGCAGTGCCCCCGAAGCTTTCTTT; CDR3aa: CSAPEAFF
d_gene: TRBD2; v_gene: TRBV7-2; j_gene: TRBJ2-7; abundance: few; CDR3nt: TGTGCCAGCAGCCGGAACGGGGGGACTGGCTCCTACGAGCAGTACTTC; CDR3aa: CASSRNGGTGSYEQYF
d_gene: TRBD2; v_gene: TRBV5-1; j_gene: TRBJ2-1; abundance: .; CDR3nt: TGCGCCAGCAGCTGGACTAGCGGTCTGGGAAATGAGCAGTTCTTC; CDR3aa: CASSWTSGLGNEQFF
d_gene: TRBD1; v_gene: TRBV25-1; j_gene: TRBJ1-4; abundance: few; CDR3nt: TGTGCCAGCAAGGAGGGGGCGGATGAAAAACTGTTTTTT; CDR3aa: CASKEGADEKLFF